This note documents a single TCR beta chain sequence. The source of the sample is a study of blood T cell repertoires in COVID-19. Study-level information: From T cells, B-cell-depleted T cells, or PBMCs came the material, which was cDNA or gDNA.

In the authors' workflow: Nucleated cell counts were estimated from reference gene primer amplification. TCRdb's table, derived via immunoSEQ multiplex PCR, lists solely in-frame clones and lacks some. The V and J calls and clone size were taken over from that table, and D and trimming were inferred from the DNA. The table shows hundreds of thousands of clones, with around 86% occurring only once. This CDR3 is 14 amino acids long. Germline CDR1 LGHNA, CDR2 YSLEER. Trimming pared 3 bases from V and 3 bases from J, leaving 10 bases between. The rearrangement uses TRBV4-3 and TRBJ2-3; tentative D call: TRBD1 (5 bases). This receptor was identified in a woman between 40 and 55 years old who had recovered from COVID-19. The sequenced sample consisted of peripheral blood. As DNA, the CDR3 is TGCGCCAGCAGCCACCTCAAGGGGACAGATACGCAGTATTTT. Encoded protein: CASSHLKGTDTQYF.